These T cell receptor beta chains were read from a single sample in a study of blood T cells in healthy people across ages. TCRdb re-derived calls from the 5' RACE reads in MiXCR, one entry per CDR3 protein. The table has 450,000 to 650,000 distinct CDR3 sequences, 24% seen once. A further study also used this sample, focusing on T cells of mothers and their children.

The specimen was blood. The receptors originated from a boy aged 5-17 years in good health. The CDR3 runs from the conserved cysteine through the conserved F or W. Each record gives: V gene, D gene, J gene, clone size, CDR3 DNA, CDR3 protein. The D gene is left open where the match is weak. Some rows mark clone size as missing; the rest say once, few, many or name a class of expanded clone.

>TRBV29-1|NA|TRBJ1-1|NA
TGCAGCGCCGGAGAGAACACTGAAGCTTTCTTT
CSAGENTEAFF
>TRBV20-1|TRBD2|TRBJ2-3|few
TGCAGTGCCAGAGCTGGGCGGGAGAGAGCAGATACGCAGTATTTT
CSARAGRERADTQYF
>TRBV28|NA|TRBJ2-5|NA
TGTGCCAGCAGTTTAGGCGGGGGCCAAAAGACCCAGTACTTC
CASSLGGGQKTQYF
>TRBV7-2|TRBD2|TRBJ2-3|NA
TGTGCCAGCAGCTTAGAAGGACTAGCGGGGGGGAGGGATACGCAGTATTTT
CASSLEGLAGGRDTQYF
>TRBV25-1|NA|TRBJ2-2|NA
TGTGCCAGCAGTACCACCGGGGAAGCCGGGGAGCTGTTTTTT
CASSTTGEAGELFF
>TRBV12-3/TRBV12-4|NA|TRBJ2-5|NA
TGTGCCAGCAGTCCTCCCCCCGGGCACCCAACAGAGACCCAGTACTTC
CASSPPPGHPTETQYF
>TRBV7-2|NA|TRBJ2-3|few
TGTGCCAGCAGCTTAGGAGGCCCGGCGGAGGGTACGCAGTATTTT
CASSLGGPAEGTQYF
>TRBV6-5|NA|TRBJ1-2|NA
TGTGCCAGCACTCCCAATACAGGGATCTATGGCTACACCTTC
CASTPNTGIYGYTF
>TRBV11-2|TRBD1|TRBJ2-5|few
TGTGCCAGCAGCTTAGAATTACAGGGGGCGAAGACCCAGTACTTC
CASSLELQGAKTQYF
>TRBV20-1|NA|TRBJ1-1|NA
TGCAGTGCTAGAGAGGGGTGGGACACTGAAGCTTTCTTT
CSAREGWDTEAFF
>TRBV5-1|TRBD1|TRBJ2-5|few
TGCGCCAGCAGCCTACAGGGGCTCCAAGAGACCCAGTACTTC
CASSLQGLQETQYF
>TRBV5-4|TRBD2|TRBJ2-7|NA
TGTGCCAGCAGCGGCAAGACTAGCGGGGCCTACGAGCAGTACTTC
CASSGKTSGAYEQYF
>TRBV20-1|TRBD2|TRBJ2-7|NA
TGCAGTGCTAGAGATCCCGACGGGAGGATCAACGAGCAGTACTTC
CSARDPDGRINEQYF
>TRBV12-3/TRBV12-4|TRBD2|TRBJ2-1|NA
TGTGCCAGCAGTTCAGGGACTAGCGGGATCTACAATGAGCAGTTCTTC
CASSSGTSGIYNEQFF
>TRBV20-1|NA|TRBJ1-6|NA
TGCAGTGCCTTGATTAGCTCCTATAATTCACCCCTCCACTTT
CSALISSYNSPLHF